This entry is about one T cell receptor beta chain. Measured with immunoSEQ multiplex PCR; TCRdb has only the in-frame clones, and not every one. The data contain some 75,000 clones, roughly 90% of them seen just once; the ten biggest clones take up around 0.6%. These data originate in a study of blood T cell repertoires in COVID-19. Background on the study: Nucleic acid was either cDNA or gDNA, and it came from T cells, B-cell-depleted T cells, or PBMCs.

V was cut by 2 bases and J by 2 bases, with 13 bases left in between. CDR3 length: 15 amino acids. Germline loops: CDR1 SEHNR, CDR2 FQNEAQ (reference sequence). The material sequenced was peripheral blood. The clonotype was recovered from a man aged 55 to 70 with acute or convalescent COVID-19. V gene TRBV7-9 combines with J gene TRBJ2-7; D is possibly TRBD2 (6 bases). CDR3 sequence: CASSLIGTGTYEQYF. The DNA of the CDR3 is TGTGCCAGCAGCTTAATTGGGACTGGAACCTACGAGCAGTACTTC.